This entry concerns a single T cell receptor beta chain. There are many counts of this clone. It lacks a known antigen. Base qualities were left out, and no much larger clone turns up one base away. This sample stems from a study of metastatic and nonmetastatic thyroid tumors (TCRdb year 2020). In terms of the full investigation: For patients with malignant and with benign thyroid disease, the researchers compared repertoires between peripheral blood samples and tumor or nodule tissue samples.

Study-wide findings and limitations: In both blood and tumor samples, TCR beta diversity was reported to be significantly higher in malignant tumors than in benign nodules.

Trimming at the junction amounts to 4 bases on V and 2 bases on J, and the germline ends lie 15 bases apart. The CDR3, cysteine through phenylalanine, is 15 amino acids long. Only the CDR3 DNA is retained, 45 bases long and in frame from the first base. The germline V gene sets CDR1 to SGHRS and CDR2 to YFSETQ. To prepare the library, PCR was applied. The data were produced on an Illumina HiSeq 4000. High-throughput sequencing was used to profile the CDR3 region of the TCR beta-chain in every patient. The authors' pipeline ran thus. A classifier to discriminate distant-metastatic papillary thyroid cancer patients was built from CDR3 differences across clinicopathological groups. To measure repertoire diversity the researchers used the Shannon index, while the Morisita-Horn index served to gauge how similar the tumor and blood repertoires were. Using fastp at Q25 and MiXCR, TCRdb reprocessed the public reads and kept productive beta chains. The V and J calls were not made by the authors but by TCRdb's processing. This sample is represented by just over 30,000 clones; 15% to 20% of them were singletons. Of the sample, 22% is held by the ten largest clones.

None of the patients had been given any treatment before thyroid surgery. Patient clinical samples collected from about 2012 to 2019 were retrospectively analysed using T-cell receptor beta sequencing. The chain links TRBV5-1 with TRBJ1-1; the D gene is perhaps TRBD1, from 6 matching bases. Sequencing was performed on blood. The TCR comes from a female donor with papillary thyroid cancer or a benign thyroid nodule (not recorded which). Some clones in this sample may be carry-over from other donors' samples. The nucleotide sequence is given as TGCGCCAGCAGCCTGCACGGGACACCTAACACTGAAGCTTTCTTT. Its protein reads: CASSLHGTPNTEAFF. The full variable domain, with segments outside the CDR3 supplied by the reference TRBV5-1 and TRBJ1-1 proteins, appears as KAGVTQTPRYLIKTRGQQVTLSCSPISGHRSVSWYQQTPGQGLQFLFEYFSETQRNKGNFPGRFSGRQFSNSRSEMNVSTLELGDSALYLCASSLHGTPNTEAFFGQGTRLTVV.